The clone carrying this TCR beta chain was counted between two and nine times. As yet, its antigen is unknown. This sample is drawn from a study of molecular identifiers for immune sequencing clone quantification. Study-wide findings and caveats: Barcode collisions between identical TCR molecules could shrink estimates of highly expanded clone sizes.

The V gene's germline CDR1 is SGHRS and CDR2 YFSETQ. V lost 2 bases and J 3 bases, leaving 18 bases between the germline ends. This CDR3 contains 18 residues. For bulk TCR libraries, previously described methods and listed TCR primers were used. TCRdb redid the calling of the PCR reads with MiXCR, one entry per CDR3 protein. This sample has around 460,000 distinct CDR3 sequences; about 22% occur once, and the top ten carry roughly 0.81%. In the sort, naive CD8 T cells were defined as CD8+CD4-CCR7+CD45RA+. The sequenced sample was naive CD8+ T cells from blood, with Jurkat cell RNA spiked in. Sample subset: FACS-sorted CD8+CD4-CCR7+CD45RA+ naive T cells. The TCR sequence derives from a human donor in good health. Some libraries in this study had Jurkat cell RNA spiked in. The gene calls are TRBV5-1 and TRBJ2-6, with unresolved D. CDR3 region: CASSFDGNYGFGANVLTF. As DNA, the CDR3 is TGCGCCAGCAGCTTTGATGGCAACTATGGATTTGGGGCCAACGTCCTGACTTTC.